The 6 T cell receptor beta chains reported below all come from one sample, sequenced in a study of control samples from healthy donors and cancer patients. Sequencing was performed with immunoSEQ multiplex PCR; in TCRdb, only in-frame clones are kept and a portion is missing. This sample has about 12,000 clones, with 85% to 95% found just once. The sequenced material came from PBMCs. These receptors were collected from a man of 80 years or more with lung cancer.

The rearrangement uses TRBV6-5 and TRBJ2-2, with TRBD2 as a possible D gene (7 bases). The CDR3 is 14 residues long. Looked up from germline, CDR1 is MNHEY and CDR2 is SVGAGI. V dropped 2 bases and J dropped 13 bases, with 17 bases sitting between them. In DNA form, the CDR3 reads TGTGCCAGCAGTTACGGTGGGGGGGGCCTAGGGCTGTTTTTT. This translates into CASSYGGGGLGLFF.

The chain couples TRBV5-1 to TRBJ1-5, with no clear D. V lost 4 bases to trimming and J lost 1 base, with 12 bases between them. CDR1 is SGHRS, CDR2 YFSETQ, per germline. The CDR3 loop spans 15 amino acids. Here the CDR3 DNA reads TGCGCCAGCAGCCCCAGCCTGGGGAGCAATCAGCCCCAGCATTTT. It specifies CASSPSLGSNQPQHF.

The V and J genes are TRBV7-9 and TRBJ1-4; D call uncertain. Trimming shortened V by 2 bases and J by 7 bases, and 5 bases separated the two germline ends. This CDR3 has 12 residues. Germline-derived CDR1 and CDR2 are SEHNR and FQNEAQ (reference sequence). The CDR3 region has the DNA TGTGCCAGCAGCTTAAGTAGTGAAAAACTGTTTTTT. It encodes CASSLSSEKLFF.

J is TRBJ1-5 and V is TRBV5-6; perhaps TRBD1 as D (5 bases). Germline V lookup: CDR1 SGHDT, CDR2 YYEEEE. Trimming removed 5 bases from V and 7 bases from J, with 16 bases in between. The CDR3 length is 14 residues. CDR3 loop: CASSSDGTGQPQHF. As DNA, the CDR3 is TGTGCCAGCAGTTCGGACGGGACCGGGCAGCCCCAGCATTTT. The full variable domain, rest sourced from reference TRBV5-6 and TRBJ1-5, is DAGVTQSPTHLIKTRGQQVTLRCSPKSGHDTVSWYQQALGQGPQFIFQYYEEEERQRGNFPDRFSGHQFPNYSSELNVNALLLGDSALYLCASSSDGTGQPQHFGDGTRLSIL.

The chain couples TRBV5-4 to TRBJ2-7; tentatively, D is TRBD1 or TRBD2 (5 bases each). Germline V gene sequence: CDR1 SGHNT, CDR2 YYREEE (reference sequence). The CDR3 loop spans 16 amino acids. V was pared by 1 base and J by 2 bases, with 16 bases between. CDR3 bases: TGTGCCAGCAGCTTGCGGGGACCGCAAACAACCTACGAGCAGTACGTC. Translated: CASSLRGPQTTYEQYV.

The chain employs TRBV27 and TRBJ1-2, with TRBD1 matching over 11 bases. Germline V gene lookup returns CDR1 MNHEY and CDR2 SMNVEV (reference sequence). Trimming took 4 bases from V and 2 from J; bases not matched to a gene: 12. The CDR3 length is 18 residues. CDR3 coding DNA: TGTGCCAGCAGTTCGCTACTAAACCGGGACAGGGGGAACTATGGCTACACCTTC. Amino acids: CASSSLLNRDRGNYGYTF.